This T cell receptor beta chain stems from a study of blood T cell repertoires in COVID-19. Across the study: Collection of acute and convalescent COVID-19 samples took place in the United States, Italy and Spain.

Germline CDR1 SGHTA, CDR2 FQGNSA. The CDR3 runs to 14 residues. V was cut by 5 bases and J by 5 bases, with 15 bases left in between. This clone was found once. Sequencing was performed with immunoSEQ multiplex PCR; in TCRdb, only in-frame clones are kept and a portion is missing. Of around 120,000 clones detected, roughly 80% appear once; the ten largest clones hold more than 20%. Sequencing used peripheral blood. The sequence came from a human donor in a cohort sampled during active COVID-19. This chain links TRBV7-2 with TRBJ2-5; possibly TRBD2 for D (6 bases). As DNA, the CDR3 is TGTGCCAGCAGCCCTGGGTTCAGCGGGGAGACCCAGTACTTC. Its protein product is CASSPGFSGETQYF.